This TCR beta chain was obtained from a study of blood T cells in healthy people across ages. A sample-barcoded 5' primer and a J-beta primer mix were used in a second PCR of roughly 7 to 12 cycles. TCRdb used MiXCR to reprocess the 5' RACE reads, holding one entry per CDR3 protein. The sample has around 1.5 million distinct CDR3 sequences; 59% are singletons. This CDR3 contains 20 residues. Per germline, CDR1 SGHVS and CDR2 FQNEAQ. V lost 5 bases to trimming and J lost 0 bases; unmatched junction nucleotides: 17. The sample taken for sequencing was blood. The chain couples TRBV7-8 to TRBJ2-3; the match to TRBD2 covers 10 bases. The TCR was taken from a young man in good health. The CDR3 coding sequence is TGTGCCAGCAGCCCCTATAGCGGGGGGCCTCTACACCCCAGCACAGATACGCAGTATTTT. This codes for CASSPYSGGPLHPSTDTQYF.